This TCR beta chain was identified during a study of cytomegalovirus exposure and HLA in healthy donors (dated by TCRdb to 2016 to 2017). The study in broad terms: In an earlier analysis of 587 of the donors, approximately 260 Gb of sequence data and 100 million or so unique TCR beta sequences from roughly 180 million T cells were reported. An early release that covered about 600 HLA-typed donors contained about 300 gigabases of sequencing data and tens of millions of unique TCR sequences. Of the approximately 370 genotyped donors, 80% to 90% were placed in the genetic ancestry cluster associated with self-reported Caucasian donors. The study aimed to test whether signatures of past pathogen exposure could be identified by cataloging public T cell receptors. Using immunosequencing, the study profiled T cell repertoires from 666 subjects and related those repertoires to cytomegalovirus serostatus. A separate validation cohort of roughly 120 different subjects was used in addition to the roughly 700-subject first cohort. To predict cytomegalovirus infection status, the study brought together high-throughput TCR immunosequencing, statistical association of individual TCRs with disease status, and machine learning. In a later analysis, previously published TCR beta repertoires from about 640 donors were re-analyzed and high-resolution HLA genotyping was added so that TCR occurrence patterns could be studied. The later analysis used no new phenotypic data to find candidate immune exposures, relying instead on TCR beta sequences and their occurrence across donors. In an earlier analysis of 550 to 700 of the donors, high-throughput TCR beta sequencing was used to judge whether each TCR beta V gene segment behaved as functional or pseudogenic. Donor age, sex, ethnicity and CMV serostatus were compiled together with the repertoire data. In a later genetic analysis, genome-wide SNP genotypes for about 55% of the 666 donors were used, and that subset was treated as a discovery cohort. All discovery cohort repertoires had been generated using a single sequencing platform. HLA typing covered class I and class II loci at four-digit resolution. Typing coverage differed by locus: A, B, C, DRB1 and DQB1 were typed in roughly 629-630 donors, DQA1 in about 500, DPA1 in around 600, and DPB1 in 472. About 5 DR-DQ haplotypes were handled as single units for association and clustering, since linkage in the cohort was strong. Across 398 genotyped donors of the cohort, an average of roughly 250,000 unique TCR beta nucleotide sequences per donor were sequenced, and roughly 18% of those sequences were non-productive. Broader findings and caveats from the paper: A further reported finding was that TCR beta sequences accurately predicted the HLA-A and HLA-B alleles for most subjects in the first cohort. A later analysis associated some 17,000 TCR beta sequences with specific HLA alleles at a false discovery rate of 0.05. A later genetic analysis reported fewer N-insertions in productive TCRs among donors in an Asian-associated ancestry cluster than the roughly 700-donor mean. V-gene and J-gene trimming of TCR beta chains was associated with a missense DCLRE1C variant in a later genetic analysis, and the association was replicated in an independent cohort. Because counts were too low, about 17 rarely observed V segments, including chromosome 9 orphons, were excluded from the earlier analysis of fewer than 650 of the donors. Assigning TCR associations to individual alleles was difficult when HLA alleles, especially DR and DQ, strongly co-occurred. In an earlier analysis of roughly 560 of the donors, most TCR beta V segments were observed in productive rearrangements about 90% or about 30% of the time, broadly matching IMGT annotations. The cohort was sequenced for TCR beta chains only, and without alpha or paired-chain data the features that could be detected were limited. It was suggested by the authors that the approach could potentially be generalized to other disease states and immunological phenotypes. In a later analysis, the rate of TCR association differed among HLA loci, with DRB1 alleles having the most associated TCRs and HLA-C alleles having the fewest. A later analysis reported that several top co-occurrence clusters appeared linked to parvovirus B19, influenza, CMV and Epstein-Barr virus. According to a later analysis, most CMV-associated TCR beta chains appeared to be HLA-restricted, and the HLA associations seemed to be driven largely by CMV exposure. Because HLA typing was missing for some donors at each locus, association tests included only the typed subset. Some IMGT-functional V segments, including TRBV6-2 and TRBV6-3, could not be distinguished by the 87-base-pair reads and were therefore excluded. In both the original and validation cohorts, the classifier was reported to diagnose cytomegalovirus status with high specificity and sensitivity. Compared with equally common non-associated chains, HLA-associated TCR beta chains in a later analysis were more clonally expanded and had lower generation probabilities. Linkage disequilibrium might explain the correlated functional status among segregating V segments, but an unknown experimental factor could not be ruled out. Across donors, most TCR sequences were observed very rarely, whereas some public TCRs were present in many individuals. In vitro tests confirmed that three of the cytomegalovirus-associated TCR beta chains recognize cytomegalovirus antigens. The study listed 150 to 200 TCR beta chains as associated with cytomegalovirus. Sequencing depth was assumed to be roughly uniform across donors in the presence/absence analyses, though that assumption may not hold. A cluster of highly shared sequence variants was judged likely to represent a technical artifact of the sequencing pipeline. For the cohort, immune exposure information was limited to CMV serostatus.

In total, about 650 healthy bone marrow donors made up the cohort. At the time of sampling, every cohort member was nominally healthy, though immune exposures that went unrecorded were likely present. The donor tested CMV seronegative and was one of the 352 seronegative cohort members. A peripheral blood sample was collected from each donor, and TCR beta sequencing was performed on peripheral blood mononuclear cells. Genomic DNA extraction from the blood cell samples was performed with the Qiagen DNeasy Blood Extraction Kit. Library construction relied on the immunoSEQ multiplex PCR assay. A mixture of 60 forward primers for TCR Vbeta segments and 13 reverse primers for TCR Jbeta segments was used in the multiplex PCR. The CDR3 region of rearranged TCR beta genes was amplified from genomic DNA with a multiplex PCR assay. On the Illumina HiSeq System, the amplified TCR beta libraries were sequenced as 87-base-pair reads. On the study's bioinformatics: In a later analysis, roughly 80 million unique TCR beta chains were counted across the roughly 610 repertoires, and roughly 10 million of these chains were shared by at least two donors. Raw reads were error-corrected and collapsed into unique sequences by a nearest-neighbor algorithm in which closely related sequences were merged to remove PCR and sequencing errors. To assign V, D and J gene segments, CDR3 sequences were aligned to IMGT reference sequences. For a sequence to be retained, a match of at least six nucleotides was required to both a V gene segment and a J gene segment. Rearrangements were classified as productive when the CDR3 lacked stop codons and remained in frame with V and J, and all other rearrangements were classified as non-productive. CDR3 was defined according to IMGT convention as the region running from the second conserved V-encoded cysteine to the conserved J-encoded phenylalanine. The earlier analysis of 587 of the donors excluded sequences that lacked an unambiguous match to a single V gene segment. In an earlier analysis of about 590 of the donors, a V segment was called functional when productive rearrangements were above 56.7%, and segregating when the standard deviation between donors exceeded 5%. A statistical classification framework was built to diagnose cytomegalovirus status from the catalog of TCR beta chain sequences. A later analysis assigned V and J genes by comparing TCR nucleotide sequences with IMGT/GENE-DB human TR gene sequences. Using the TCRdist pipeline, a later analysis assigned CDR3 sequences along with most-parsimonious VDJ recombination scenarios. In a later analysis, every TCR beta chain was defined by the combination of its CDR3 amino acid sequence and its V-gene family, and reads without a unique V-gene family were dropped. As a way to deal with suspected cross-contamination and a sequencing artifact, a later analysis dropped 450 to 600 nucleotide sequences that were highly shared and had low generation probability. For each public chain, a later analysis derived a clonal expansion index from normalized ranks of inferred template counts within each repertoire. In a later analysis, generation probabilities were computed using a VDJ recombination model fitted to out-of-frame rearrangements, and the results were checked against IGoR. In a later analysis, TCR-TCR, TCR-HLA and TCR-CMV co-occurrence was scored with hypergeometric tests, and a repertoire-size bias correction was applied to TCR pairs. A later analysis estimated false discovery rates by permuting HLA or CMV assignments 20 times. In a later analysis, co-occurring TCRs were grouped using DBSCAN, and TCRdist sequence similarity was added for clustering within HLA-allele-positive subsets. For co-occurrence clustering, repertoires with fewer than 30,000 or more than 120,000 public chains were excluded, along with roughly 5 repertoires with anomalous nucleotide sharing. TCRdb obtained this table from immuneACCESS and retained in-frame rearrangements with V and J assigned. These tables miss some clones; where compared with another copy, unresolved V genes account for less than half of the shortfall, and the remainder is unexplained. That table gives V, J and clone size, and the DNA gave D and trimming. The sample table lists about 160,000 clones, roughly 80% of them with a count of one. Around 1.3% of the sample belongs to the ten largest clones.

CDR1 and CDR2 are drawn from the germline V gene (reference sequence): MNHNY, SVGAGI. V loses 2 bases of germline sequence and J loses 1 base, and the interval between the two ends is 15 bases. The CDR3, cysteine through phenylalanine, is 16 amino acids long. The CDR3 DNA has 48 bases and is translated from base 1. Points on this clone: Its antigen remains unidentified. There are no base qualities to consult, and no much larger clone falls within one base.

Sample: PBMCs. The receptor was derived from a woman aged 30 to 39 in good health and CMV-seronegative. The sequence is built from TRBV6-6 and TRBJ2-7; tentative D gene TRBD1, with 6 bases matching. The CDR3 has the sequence CASSYSGDKVSYEQYF. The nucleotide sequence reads TGTGCCAGCAGTTACAGTGGGGACAAGGTGTCCTACGAGCAGTACTTC.